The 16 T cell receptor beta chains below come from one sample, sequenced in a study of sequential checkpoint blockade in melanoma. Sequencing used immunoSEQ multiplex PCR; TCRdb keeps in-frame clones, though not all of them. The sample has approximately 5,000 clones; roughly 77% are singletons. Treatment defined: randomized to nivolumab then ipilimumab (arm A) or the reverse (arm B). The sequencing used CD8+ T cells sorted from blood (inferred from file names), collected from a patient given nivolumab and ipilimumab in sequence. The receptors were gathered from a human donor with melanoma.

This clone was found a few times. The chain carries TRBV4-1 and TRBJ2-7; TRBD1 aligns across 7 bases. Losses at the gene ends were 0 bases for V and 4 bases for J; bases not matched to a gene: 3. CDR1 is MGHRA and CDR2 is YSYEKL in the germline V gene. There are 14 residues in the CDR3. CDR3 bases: TGCGCCAGCAGCCAAGATCTGGACAGGTACGAGCAGTACTTC. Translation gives CASSQDLDRYEQYF.

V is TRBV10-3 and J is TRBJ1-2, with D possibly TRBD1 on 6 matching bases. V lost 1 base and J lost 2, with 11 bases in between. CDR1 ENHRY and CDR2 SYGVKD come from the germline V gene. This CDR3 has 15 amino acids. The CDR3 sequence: CAISEYEGVNYGYTF. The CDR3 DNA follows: TGTGCCATCAGTGAGTACGAGGGGGTGAACTATGGCTACACCTTC.

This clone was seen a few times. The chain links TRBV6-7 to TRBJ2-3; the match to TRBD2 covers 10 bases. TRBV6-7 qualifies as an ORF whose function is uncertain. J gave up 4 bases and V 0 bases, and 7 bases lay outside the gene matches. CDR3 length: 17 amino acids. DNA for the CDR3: TGTGCCAGCAGTTACTCGATTAGCGGGGGGCGGGCAGATACGCAGTATTTT. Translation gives CASSYSISGGRADTQYF.

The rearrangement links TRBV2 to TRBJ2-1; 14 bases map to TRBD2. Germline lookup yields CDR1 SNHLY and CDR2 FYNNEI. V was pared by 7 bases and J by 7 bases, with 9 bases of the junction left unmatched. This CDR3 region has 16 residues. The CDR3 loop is CASTGLAGDRINEQFF. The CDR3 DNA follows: TGTGCCAGCACGGGACTAGCGGGAGACCGTATTAATGAGCAGTTCTTC.

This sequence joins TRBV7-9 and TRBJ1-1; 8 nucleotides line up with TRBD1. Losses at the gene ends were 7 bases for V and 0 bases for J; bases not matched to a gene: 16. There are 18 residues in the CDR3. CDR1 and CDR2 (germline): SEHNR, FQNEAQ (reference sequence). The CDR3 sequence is CASNPTTGTGPMNTEAFF. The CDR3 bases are TGTGCCAGCAACCCTACGACCGGGACAGGCCCCATGAACACTGAAGCTTTCTTT.

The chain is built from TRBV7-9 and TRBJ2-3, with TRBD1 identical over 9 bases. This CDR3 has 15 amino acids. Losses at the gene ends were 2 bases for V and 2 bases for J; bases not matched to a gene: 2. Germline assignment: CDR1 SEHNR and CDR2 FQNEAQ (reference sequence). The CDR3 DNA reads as TGTGCCAGCAGCTTACGGACAGGGGTCACAGATACGCAGTATTTT. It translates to CASSLRTGVTDTQYF.

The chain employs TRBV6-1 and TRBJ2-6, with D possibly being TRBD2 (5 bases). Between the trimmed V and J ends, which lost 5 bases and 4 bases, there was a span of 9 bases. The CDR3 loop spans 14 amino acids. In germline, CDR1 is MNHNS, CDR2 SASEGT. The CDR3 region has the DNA TGTGCCAGCAGTAGAGCGGACGGGGCCAACGTCCTGACTTTC. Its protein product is CASSRADGANVLTF.

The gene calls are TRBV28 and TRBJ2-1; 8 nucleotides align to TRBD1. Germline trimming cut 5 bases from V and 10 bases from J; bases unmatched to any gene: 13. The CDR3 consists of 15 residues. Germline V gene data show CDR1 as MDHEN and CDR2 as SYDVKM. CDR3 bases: TGTGCCAGCAGTCAAGGGACAGGACACGCCGGAGAGCAGTTCTTC. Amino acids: CASSQGTGHAGEQFF.

CDR3: CATQLAGGPWSYNEQFF. The DNA for the CDR3 is TGTGCCACACAACTAGCGGGGGGGCCTTGGTCCTACAATGAGCAGTTCTTC. This chain links TRBV2 with TRBJ2-1, with 13 bases aligning to TRBD2. Germline loops: CDR1 SNHLY, CDR2 FYNNEI. V lost 10 bases and J lost 1; bases outside the gene matches: 10. This CDR3 is built from 17 residues.

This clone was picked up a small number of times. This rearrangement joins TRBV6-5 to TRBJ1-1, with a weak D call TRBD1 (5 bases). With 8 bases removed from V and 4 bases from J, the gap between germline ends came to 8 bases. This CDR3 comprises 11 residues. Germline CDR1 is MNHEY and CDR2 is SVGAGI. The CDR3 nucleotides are TGTGCCAGCTCAGGGTTCACTGAAGCTTTCTTT. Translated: CASSGFTEAFF.

Written as DNA, the CDR3 is TGTGCCAGCAGCCCGAGTACAGGGGATTACGAGCAGTTCTTC. Protein product: CASSPSTGDYEQFF. The J gene is TRBJ2-1, the V gene TRBV9, with 7 bases that match TRBD1. The germline V gene has CDR1 SGDLS and CDR2 YYNGEE. The CDR3 contains 14 residues. Trimming at V came to 4 bases and at J to 10 bases, leaving 11 bases not matched to a gene.

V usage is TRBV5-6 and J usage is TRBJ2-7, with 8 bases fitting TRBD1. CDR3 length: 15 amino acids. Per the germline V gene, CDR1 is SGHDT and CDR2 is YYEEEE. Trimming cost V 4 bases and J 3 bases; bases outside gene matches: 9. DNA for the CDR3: TGTGCCAGCAGCCCCTTACCGGGACAGGTCTACGAGCAGTACTTC. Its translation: CASSPLPGQVYEQYF.

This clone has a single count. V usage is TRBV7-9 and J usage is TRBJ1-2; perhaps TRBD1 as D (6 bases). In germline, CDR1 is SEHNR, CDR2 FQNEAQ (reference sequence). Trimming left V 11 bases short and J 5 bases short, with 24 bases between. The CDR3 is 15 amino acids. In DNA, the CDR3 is TGTGCCGCACCCGGGGCCAGGGGCTCTAGTTATGGCTACACCTTC. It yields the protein CAAPGARGSSYGYTF.

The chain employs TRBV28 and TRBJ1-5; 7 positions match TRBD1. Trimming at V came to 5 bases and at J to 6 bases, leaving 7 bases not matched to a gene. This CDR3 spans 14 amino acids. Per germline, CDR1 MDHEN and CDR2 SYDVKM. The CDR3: CASSDDRAGQPQHF. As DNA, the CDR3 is TGTGCCAGCAGTGATGACAGGGCCGGTCAGCCCCAGCATTTT.

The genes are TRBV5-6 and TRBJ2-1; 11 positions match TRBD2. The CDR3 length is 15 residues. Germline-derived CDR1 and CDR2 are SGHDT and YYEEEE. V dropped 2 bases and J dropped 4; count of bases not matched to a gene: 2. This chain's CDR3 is CASSFSGGAYNEQFF. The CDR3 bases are TGTGCCAGCAGCTTTAGCGGGGGGGCTTACAATGAGCAGTTCTTC.

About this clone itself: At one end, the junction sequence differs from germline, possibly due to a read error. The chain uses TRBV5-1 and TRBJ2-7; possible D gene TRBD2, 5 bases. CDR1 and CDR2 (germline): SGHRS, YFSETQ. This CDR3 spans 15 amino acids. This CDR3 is CASSPRTFLLYEQHF. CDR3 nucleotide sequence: TGCGCCAGCAGCCCGAGGACTTTTCTACTCTACGAGCAGCACTTC.